This TCR beta chain emerged from a study of low-dose radiotherapy and immunotherapy resistance in tumors (dated 2022 in TCRdb). Regarding the research as a whole: In Cohort 1, each fraction delivered 0.5 Gy every 2 weeks, and the prescribed total PTV dose was 6.5 Gy. Cohort 2 received 1 Gy per fraction every two weeks, with a total of 13 Gy over 26 weeks. Patients were given nivolumab as a 240 mg flat dose every two weeks and ipilimumab at 1 mg/kg every six weeks, with both drugs delivered intravenously. Eight patients were included in the translational analysis, namely three from the first dose cohort plus the first five from the second dose cohort. No randomization into treatment groups was done for the people taking part in the trial. Cyclophosphamide 200 mg/m2 was administered intravenously every two weeks, one day before each radiation and immunotherapy administration. Starting on cycle 1 day 1, patients took 300 mg of aspirin by mouth once a day for four cycles.

Donors were enrolled in RACIN, a single-arm phase I dose-escalation trial in which nivolumab, ipilimumab, aspirin, low-dose cyclophosphamide and low-dose radiotherapy were combined. To be eligible, a patient needed to have an advanced solid tumor that was TIL-negative. Points on this clonotype: Which antigen it targets is not known. No much larger clone is present one base from it, and per-base qualities are unavailable.

First-strand cDNA was synthesized using Superscript III and a set of TRAV- and TRBV-specific primers, so that both TCRalpha and TCRbeta chains were covered. TCRs were amplified for around 20 PCR cycles with Phusion, using a constant-region primer paired with the adapter attached to the V primers. The MessageAmp II aRNA Amplification Kit was used to amplify the isolated mRNA, with in vitro transcription run for 15 to 20 hours at 37 degrees C. The Dynabeads mRNA DIRECT Purification Kit was used to isolate mRNA for TCR sequencing. A second roughly 24-cycle Phusion PCR added indexed Illumina adapters, and products were purified with AMPure XP beads. In the original analysis: Custom Perl scripts were used to pool TCR sequences that encoded the same protein, to remove out-of-frame sequences, and to calculate the abundance of each clonotype. Any TCR sequence backed by just one read was left out of the analysis. The metrics used to describe the repertoires included Shannon entropy, Gini index, clonality, richness, and the frequency of TCRs shared between repertoires. In TCRdb, the public reads were trimmed at Q25 with fastp and aligned with MiXCR, with productive beta chains retained. Each record represents a unique CDR3 protein, reported with the most common genes and DNA among its rows. Clone size and V and J calls follow TCRdb, not the original study. The sample records roughly 8,300 distinct CDR3 sequences, approximately 57% of which are singletons. About 8.7% of the sample is held by the ten biggest clonotypes.

The receptor was derived from a human donor with advanced metastatic prostate, ovarian, gallbladder or colorectal cancer (not recorded which). This table probably holds off-target reads from a library built for another chain.

The bases are TGTGCCAGCACCTCGACGCAAAATTCACCCCTCCACTTT. Translated, this is CASTSTQNSPLHF. In this chain, TRBV12-3 or TRBV12-4 is recombined with TRBJ1-6; no D gene can be assigned with confidence. Between the V and J ends, shortened by 7 bases and 7 bases respectively, the junction contains 11 bases. Inclusive of the bounding cysteine and phenylalanine, the CDR3 is 13 residues long. Just CDR3 DNA is preserved here, 39 bases in frame from base 1.